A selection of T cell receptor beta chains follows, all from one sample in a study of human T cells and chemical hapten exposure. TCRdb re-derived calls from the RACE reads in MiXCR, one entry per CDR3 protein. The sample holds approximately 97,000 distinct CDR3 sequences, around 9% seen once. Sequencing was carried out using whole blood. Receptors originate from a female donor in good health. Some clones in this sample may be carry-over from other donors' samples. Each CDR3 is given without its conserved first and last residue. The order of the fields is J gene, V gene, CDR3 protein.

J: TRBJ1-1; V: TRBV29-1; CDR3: SGRYVNTEAF
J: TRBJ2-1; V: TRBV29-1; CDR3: SVTDNEQF
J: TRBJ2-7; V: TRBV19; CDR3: ASSMAGGYEQY
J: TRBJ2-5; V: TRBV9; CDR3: ASSVGALAGGGETQY
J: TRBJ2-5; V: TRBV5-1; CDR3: ASSLGLARGSETQY
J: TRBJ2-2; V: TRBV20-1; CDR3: SARATVPTNTGELF
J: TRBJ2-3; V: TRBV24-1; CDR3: ATSQTDTQY
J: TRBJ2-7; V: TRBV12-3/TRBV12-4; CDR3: ASSSPGQEDYEQY
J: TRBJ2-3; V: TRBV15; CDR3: ATSRDLAGSTDTQY
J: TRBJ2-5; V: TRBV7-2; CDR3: ASSLGLIKETQY
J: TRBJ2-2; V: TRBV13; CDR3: ASSSYMNTGELF
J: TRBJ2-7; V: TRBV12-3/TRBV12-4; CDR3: ASSLSGTGREQY
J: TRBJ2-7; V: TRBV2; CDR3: ASSKDRGSLYEQY
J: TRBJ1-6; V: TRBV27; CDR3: ASSLESPGSYNSPLH
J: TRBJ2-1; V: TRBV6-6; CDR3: ASRPIGLAGVSEQF
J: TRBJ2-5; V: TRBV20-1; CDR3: SAFPGAQETQY
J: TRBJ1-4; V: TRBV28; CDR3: ASSLGGGEKLF
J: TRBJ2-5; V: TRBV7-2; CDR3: ASSSRTSGGGETQY
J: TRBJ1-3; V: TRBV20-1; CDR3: SARRSDSGNTIY
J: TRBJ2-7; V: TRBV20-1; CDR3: SARDFRTPTYEQY
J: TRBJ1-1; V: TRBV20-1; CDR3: SATLAGKGTEAF
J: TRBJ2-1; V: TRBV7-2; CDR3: ASSSRGQGAFNEQF
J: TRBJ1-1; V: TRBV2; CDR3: ASGDLAGMNTEAF
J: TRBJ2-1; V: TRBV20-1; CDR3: SAIGGATEANEQF
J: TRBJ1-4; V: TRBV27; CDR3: ASSLDMKKATNEKLF
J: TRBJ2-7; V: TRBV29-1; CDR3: SVDPSGSRNEQY
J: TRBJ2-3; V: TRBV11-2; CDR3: ASSLGLAGAMRDTQY
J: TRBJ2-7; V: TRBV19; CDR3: ASSMKGTGVRYEQY
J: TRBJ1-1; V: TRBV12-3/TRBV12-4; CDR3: ASSRTENLNTEAF
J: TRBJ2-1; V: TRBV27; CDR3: ASSFQTGFGEQF
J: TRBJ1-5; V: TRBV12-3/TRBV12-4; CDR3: ASSLTRYQPQH
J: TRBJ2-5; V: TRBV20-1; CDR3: SGVAGTPGETQY
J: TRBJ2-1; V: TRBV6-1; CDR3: ASSEARYDREANNEQF
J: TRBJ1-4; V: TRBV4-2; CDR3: ASSQGRIGTAEKLF
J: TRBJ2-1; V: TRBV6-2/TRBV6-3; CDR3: ASSPRTSATYNEQF
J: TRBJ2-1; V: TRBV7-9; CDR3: ASSLDEAVSYNEQF
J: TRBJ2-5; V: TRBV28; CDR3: ASSLSAGGKETQY
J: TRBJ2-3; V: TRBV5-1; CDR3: ASSSDRGSLAGDTQY
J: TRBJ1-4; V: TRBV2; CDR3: ASSEGGVPNEKLF
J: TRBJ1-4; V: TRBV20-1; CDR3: SAGDRFEANEKLF
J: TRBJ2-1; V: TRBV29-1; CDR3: SVISGRVDEQF
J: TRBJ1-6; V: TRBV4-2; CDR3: ASSQYGQTDNSPLH
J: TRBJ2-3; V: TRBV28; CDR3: ASSLSDAGTGIGY
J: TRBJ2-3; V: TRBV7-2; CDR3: ASSLVPLETDTQY
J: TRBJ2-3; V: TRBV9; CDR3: ASSEMGRASIDTQY
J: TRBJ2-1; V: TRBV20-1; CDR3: SAREGAGGLVEQF
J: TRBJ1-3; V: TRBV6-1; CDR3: ASSEAATIGNTIY
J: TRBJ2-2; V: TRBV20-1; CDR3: SAQTGLAGVTGELF
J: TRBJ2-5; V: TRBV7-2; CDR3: ASTGGRQYQETQY
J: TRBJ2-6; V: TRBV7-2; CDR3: ASSPRGLRTGANVLT
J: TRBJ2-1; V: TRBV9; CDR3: ASSALSHPKLAGEVEQF
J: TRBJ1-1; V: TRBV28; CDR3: ASSTSRGPTEAF
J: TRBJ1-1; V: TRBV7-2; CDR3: ASSFDRGDTEAF
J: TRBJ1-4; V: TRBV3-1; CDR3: ASSQDWGGATNEKLF